What follows are 24 T cell receptor beta chains derived from one specimen sequenced in a study of neurological immune-mediated disorders. TCRdb called the 5' RACE reads again in MiXCR, with one record for every CDR3 protein. The data contain approximately 52,000 distinct CDR3 sequences, about 3% of them seen just once; the ten biggest clones take up roughly 5.5%. The sequencing sample was made of PBMCs. These TCRs come from a man aged 40-49 years with multiple sclerosis.

This clonotype appeared many times. The chain recombines TRBV6-5 with TRBJ2-6; no clear D gene. Germline CDR1 is MNHEY and CDR2 is SVGAGI. Trimming took off 5 bases at V and 6 bases at J, with 11 bases between the two ends. CDR3 size: 14 residues. CDR3 DNA: TGTGCCAGCAGTCCCCTGAGATTGGCCAACGTCCTGACTTTC. This codes for CASSPLRLANVLTF.

This clonotype was counted ten times or more. This chain connects TRBV6-5 to TRBJ1-5, with D tentatively TRBD1 (5 bases). Germline CDR1 reads MNHEY; CDR2 reads SVGAGI. This CDR3 has 15 amino acids. V was clipped by 6 bases and J by 5 bases, with 17 bases between them. CDR3 coding DNA: TGTGCCAGCAGGGGCCTAGGGGCACGGGATCAGCCCCAGCATTTT. Protein: CASRGLGARDQPQHF.

This clonotype was seen ten or more times. This chain links TRBV12-3 or TRBV12-4 with TRBJ2-2, with 15 bases that match TRBD2. CDR3 length equals 20 residues. The V segment lost 4 bases and the J segment 0 bases; nucleotides outside the gene matches: 9. In nucleotides, the CDR3 is TGTGCCAGCAGTTCCTCTCCGGGACTAGCGGGGGGCACGAACACCGGGGAGCTGTTTTTT. Translating it yields CASSSSPGLAGGTNTGELFF.

This clonotype has at least ten counts. The junction shows a germline mismatch at one end, possibly a read error. This rearrangement joins TRBV7-9 to TRBJ1-6, with no clear D. This CDR3 is 14 amino acids long. Germline lookup yields CDR1 SEHNR and CDR2 FQNEAQ (reference sequence). The CDR3 bases are TGTGCCAGCAGCTCTCCTGGGGAGGGCTCACCCCTCAACTTT. Protein: CASSSPGEGSPLNF.

Many counts were recorded for this clonotype. The chain combines TRBV12-3 or TRBV12-4 with TRBJ2-3; 7 bases match TRBD2. Trimming at V came to 6 bases and at J to 3 bases, leaving 15 bases not matched to a gene. The CDR3 spans 17 residues. The CDR3 reads CASSLLLSGGRTDTQYF. CDR3 in DNA: TGTGCCAGCAGCCTCCTCCTTTCCGGGGGGAGAACAGATACGCAGTATTTT.

This clonotype came up many times. The DNA for the CDR3 is TGTGCCAGCTCACCACTACAGAACACAGATACGCAGTATTTT. Translating gives CASSPLQNTDTQYF. V usage is TRBV18 and J usage is TRBJ2-3; no clear D gene. Deletions cut 1 base from V and 2 bases from J, with 7 bases between. CDR1 KGHSH and CDR2 LQKENI come from the germline V gene. The CDR3 consists of 14 residues.

Worth noting for this clonotype: At one end the junction does not follow the germline gene, possibly because of a read error. This rearrangement joins TRBV29-1 to TRBJ1-5; tentatively, D is TRBD1 (6 bases). CDR3 length: 12 amino acids. Germline CDR1 reads SQVTM; CDR2 reads ANQGSEA. DNA of the CDR3: TGCAGCGTTCGGACAGACAATCAGCCCCAGAATTTT. Amino acids: CSVRTDNQPQNF.

This clonotype has at least ten counts. The chain links TRBV12-3 or TRBV12-4 to TRBJ2-1, with D maybe TRBD2 (5 bases). The CDR3 spans 14 residues. The V end lost 6 bases, the J end lost 8 bases, and 17 bases lay between the germline ends. The chain's CDR3 is CASSTGTLIDEQFF. CDR3 nucleotides: TGTGCCAGCAGCACGGGAACCCTCATAGATGAGCAGTTCTTC.

At least ten counts were recorded for this clonotype. The rearrangement links TRBV20-1 to TRBJ2-1, with TRBD2 matching 9 bases. This CDR3 region has 15 residues. V was clipped by 6 bases and J by 0 bases; unmatched bases: 6. Germline V lookup: CDR1 DFQATT, CDR2 SNEGSKA (reference sequence). The CDR3 DNA reads TGCAGTGCCACGCGGGGGGGCGTCTCCTACAATGAGCAGTTCTTC. It encodes CSATRGGVSYNEQFF.

In this sample, this clonotype turned up many times. The CDR3 loop is CASKMTWGARDTQYF. CDR3 coding DNA: TGTGCCAGCAAAATGACCTGGGGGGCCCGGGATACGCAGTATTTT. J is TRBJ2-3 and V is TRBV3-1; the D gene could be TRBD1 or TRBD2 (6 bases each). The V gene's germline CDR1 is LGHDT and CDR2 YNNKEL (reference sequence). The CDR3 consists of 15 residues. The V and J ends lost 7 bases and 6 bases respectively, with 20 bases between them.

Relative to its sample, this clonotype is medium-sized. V gene TRBV20-1 combines with J gene TRBJ1-2, with 12 nucleotides matching TRBD1. CDR3 length: 13 amino acids. Unmatched junction bases numbered 7, after V lost 6 bases and J lost 8 bases. Germline loops: CDR1 DFQATT, CDR2 SNEGSKA (reference sequence). The CDR3 region has the DNA TGCAGTGCACCCGGGACAGGGGGCGGCGGCTACACCTTC. It translates to CSAPGTGGGGYTF.

There are many counts of this clonotype. A single base separates this from a much larger clone, so it may be a read error. The rearrangement links TRBV12-3 or TRBV12-4 to TRBJ2-7; no clear D gene. The CDR3 sequence is 13 residues long. Trimming cost V 6 bases and J 5 bases, with 14 bases left between them. Here the CDR3 reads CASSLERAHEQYF. CDR3 in DNA: TGTGCCAGCAGCCTGGAAAGGGCCCACGAGCAGTACTTC.

This clonotype was seen ten or more times. The chain recombines TRBV5-1 with TRBJ2-2; 9 bases are shared with TRBD1. V lost 3 bases to trimming and J lost 2 bases; unmatched junction nucleotides: 2. Per the germline V gene, CDR1 is SGHRS and CDR2 is YFSETQ. The CDR3 has 15 residues. The DNA of the CDR3 is TGCGCCAGCAGCTCGGGACAGGGAAACACCGGGGAGCTGTTTTTT. As protein: CASSSGQGNTGELFF. The whole variable domain, remainder taken from reference TRBV5-1 and TRBJ2-2, is KAGVTQTPRYLIKTRGQQVTLSCSPISGHRSVSWYQQTPGQGLQFLFEYFSETQRNKGNFPGRFSGRQFSNSRSEMNVSTLELGDSALYLCASSSGQGNTGELFFGEGSRLTVL.

This clonotype was recorded at least ten times. V usage is TRBV7-2 and J usage is TRBJ2-7; D tentatively reads TRBD1 or TRBD2 (5 bases each). Germline assignment: CDR1 SGHTA and CDR2 FQGNSA. V dropped 0 bases and J dropped 3 bases, with 9 bases sitting between them. The CDR3 consists of 14 residues. In DNA form, the CDR3 reads TGTGCCAGCAGCTTAGCCTCAGGGAGCTACGAGCAGTACTTC. It encodes CASSLASGSYEQYF.

This clonotype occurred many times. CDR3 loop: CATSDIGTDPGGMDTQYF. The CDR3 nucleotides read TGTGCCACCAGTGATATCGGGACAGACCCTGGGGGGATGGATACGCAGTATTTT. The J gene is TRBJ2-3, the V gene TRBV24-1, with a weak D call TRBD1 (7 bases). V was cut by 3 bases and J by 6 bases, with 24 bases left in between. Germline V CDR1 and CDR2: KGHDR, SFDVKD. This CDR3 region has 18 residues.

This clonotype was found many times. The chain uses TRBV6-5 and TRBJ1-5; TRBD1 is a possible D gene (5 bases). V gave up 6 bases and J gave up 4 bases, with 19 bases separating them. The CDR3 runs 16 residues. Germline V CDR1 and CDR2: MNHEY, SVGAGI. The CDR3, as DNA: TGTGCCAGCAGACTCTCATGGGGACGGAAAAATCAGCCCCAGCATTTT. This gives the protein CASRLSWGRKNQPQHF.

This clonotype was picked up many times. The V gene is TRBV4-1, the J gene TRBJ2-1; possibly TRBD1 for D (6 bases). V was trimmed by 4 bases and J by 3 bases, leaving 16 bases between them. This CDR3 region has 16 residues. Germline V gene lookup returns CDR1 MGHRA and CDR2 YSYEKL. The CDR3 nucleotides are TGCGCCAGCAGCCCGATCGGACAGATAAACTACAATGAGCAGTTCTTC. This translates into CASSPIGQINYNEQFF.

This clonotype has ten or more counts. The CDR3 region has the DNA TGCAGTGCGGCCCGGGACAGGGGCATCGAGCAGTACTTC. It translates to CSAARDRGIEQYF. The chain is built from TRBV20-1 and TRBJ2-7, with 10 bases matching TRBD1. The CDR3 loop spans 13 amino acids. CDR1 is DFQATT, CDR2 SNEGSKA, per germline (reference sequence). The V gene end was trimmed by 6 bases and the J gene end by 6 bases; junction bases not matched to a gene: 8.

This clonotype has a count of ten or more. The chain uses TRBV29-1 and TRBJ2-7; 7 nucleotides align to TRBD2. Trimming at V came to 3 bases and at J to 0 bases, leaving 2 bases not matched to a gene. Germline lookup yields CDR1 SQVTM and CDR2 ANQGSEA. The CDR3 loop spans 13 amino acids. The CDR3 nucleotides are TGCAGCGTTGAGACTAGCCACTCCTACGAGCAGTACTTC. Translating it yields CSVETSHSYEQYF.

The sample holds many counts of this clonotype. This sequence joins TRBV28 and TRBJ1-1; possible D gene TRBD1, 5 bases. This CDR3 comprises 16 residues. The V end was cut by 7 bases, the J end by 0 bases, with 18 bases between. Germline V gene sequence: CDR1 MDHEN, CDR2 SYDVKM. The CDR3 DNA reads as TGTGCCAGCACCAGCCGTTTGAGGGGATTGAACACTGAAGCTTTCTTT. Residues: CASTSRLRGLNTEAFF.

This clonotype was seen more than once but under ten times. The rearrangement links TRBV6-2 or TRBV6-3 to TRBJ2-5; 11 nucleotides line up with TRBD2. Germline CDR1 reads MNHEY; CDR2 reads SVGEGT. This CDR3 spans 14 amino acids. V gave up 4 bases and J gave up 3 bases; unmatched junction bases: 1. The CDR3 here is CASSWGLAEETQYF. The DNA of the CDR3 is TGTGCCAGCAGTTGGGGACTAGCGGAAGAGACCCAGTACTTC.

This clonotype appeared many times. The J gene is TRBJ2-7, the V gene TRBV7-8; D not certain. The CDR3 consists of 14 residues. Germline V gene data show CDR1 as SGHVS and CDR2 as FQNEAQ. V was trimmed by 0 bases and J by 3 bases, leaving 9 bases between them. The CDR3 protein is CASSLALTGYEQYF. CDR3 nucleotides: TGTGCCAGCAGCTTAGCGCTTACCGGCTACGAGCAGTACTTC.

This clonotype has at least ten counts. The chain is built from TRBV20-1 and TRBJ2-3; TRBD1 or TRBD2 may be the D gene (6 bases each). This CDR3 region has 16 residues. CDR1 and CDR2 from the germline V gene are DFQATT and SNEGSKA (reference sequence). V lost 0 bases to trimming and J lost 7 bases, with 20 bases between them. This CDR3 reads CSARDFGAGTPYTQYF. The CDR3 nucleotides read TGCAGTGCTAGAGATTTCGGGGCGGGGACACCGTATACGCAGTATTTT.

Remarks on this clonotype: Relative to the germline gene, one junction end is altered; a read error may explain this. This chain uses TRBV9 with TRBJ1-5; no definite D call. CDR3 size: 15 residues. Germline loops: CDR1 SGDLS, CDR2 YYNGEE. The CDR3 is CASSVGGNGDQPQNF. The CDR3 bases are TGTGCCAGCAGCGTAGGAGGGAATGGGGATCAGCCCCAGAATTTT.